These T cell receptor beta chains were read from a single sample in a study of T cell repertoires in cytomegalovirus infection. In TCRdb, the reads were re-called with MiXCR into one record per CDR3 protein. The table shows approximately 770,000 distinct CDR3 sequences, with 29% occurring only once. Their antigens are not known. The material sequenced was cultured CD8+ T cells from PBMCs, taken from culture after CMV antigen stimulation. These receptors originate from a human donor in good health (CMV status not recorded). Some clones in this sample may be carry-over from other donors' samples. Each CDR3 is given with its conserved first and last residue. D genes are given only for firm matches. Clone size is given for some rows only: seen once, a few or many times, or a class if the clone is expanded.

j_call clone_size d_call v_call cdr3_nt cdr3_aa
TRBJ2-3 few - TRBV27 TGTGCCAGCAGTTTAGAAGGCGTCGGCACAGATACGCAGTATTTT CASSLEGVGTDTQYF
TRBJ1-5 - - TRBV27 TGTGCCAGCAGACCCCACCGGGACAGCAATCAGCCCCAGCATTTT CASRPHRDSNQPQHF
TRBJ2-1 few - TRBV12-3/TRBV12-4 TGTGCCAGCAGTTTAATCAGGCTTTACAATGAGCAGTTCTTC CASSLIRLYNEQFF
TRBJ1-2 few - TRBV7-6 TGTGCCAGCAGCTTACCCGGCGGGTCCTTCTATGGCTACACCTTC CASSLPGGSFYGYTF
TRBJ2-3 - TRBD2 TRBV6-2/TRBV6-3 TGTGCCAGCAGTTACTACGAAGCGGGGGAATTCACAGATACGCAGTATTTT CASSYYEAGEFTDTQYF
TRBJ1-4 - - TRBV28 TGTGCCAGCAGTTCCGAGAGGTTCAATGAAAAACTGTTTTTT CASSSERFNEKLFF
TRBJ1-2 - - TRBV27 TGTGCCAGCAGTTTATCTGGGTGGGCCCTCTCTGGCTACACCTTC CASSLSGWALSGYTF
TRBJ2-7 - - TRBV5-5 TGTGCCAGCAGCGTCGGGACCTCCGCCTACGAGCAGTACTTC CASSVGTSAYEQYF
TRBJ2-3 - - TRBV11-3 TGTGCCAGCAGCTCCCTAGGTACCGGGGCAGATACGCAGTATTTT CASSSLGTGADTQYF
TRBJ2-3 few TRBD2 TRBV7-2 TGTGCCAGCAGCTTTATCGCTGGGGGGGCAGATACGCAGTATTTT CASSFIAGGADTQYF
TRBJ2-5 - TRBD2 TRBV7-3 TGTGCCAGCAGCCCTTGGGGTAGCGGGCTCCAAGAGACCCAGTACTTC CASSPWGSGLQETQYF
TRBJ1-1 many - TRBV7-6 TGTGCCAGCAGCCCTCCAGGGTCGACTGAAGCTTTCTTT CASSPPGSTEAFF
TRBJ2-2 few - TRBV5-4 TGTGCCAGCAGCCCCCGGGCCTCCCATCGGACCGGGGAGCTGTTTTTT CASSPRASHRTGELFF
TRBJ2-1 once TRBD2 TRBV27 TGTGCCAGCAGTTCCAGCGGGGGGCCCCTCAATGAGCAGTTCTTC CASSSSGGPLNEQFF
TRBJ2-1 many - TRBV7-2 TGTGCCAGCAGCTTAGTAGGGGTAGCGGTCTACAATGAGCAGTTCTTC CASSLVGVAVYNEQFF
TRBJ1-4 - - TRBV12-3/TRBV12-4 TGTGCCAGCAGCTCAGAGGGAGTGGGAAAACTGTTTTTT CASSSEGVGKLFF
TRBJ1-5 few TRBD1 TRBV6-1 TGTGCCAGCACCGCCGGGACAGGGGATAGCAATCAGCCCCAGCATTTT CASTAGTGDSNQPQHF
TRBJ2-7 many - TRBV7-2 TGTGCCAGCAGCCGGCTGGACAGAAGCTCCTACGAGCAGTACTTC CASSRLDRSSYEQYF
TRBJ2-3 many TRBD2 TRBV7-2 TGTGCCAGCAGCGAAGCGGGGATCCCCTGGGATACGCAGTATTTT CASSEAGIPWDTQYF
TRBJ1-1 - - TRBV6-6 TGTGCCAGCAGTTACCCGACCCATTCGGCCACTGAAGCTTTCTTT CASSYPTHSATEAFF
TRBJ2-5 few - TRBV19 TGTGCCAGTAGTCCGACCGGTGGCGAAGAGACCCAGTACTTC CASSPTGGEETQYF
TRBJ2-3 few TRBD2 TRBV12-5 TGTGCTAGTGGTCTGCGGGGGGATACGCAGTATTTT CASGLRGDTQYF
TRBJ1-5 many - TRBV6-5 TGTGCCAGCAGTTACAAGGGGAATCAGCCCCAGCATTTT CASSYKGNQPQHF
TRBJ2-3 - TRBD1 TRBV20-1 TGCAGTGCCCTACTACAGGGGCTCTACACAGATACGCAGTATTTT CSALLQGLYTDTQYF
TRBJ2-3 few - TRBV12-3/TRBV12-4 TGTGCCAGCAGTTTATATGTGAGGCCCACAGATACGCAGTATTTT CASSLYVRPTDTQYF
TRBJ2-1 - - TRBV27 TGTGCCAGCAGTTTATATCGGGGCAATGAGCAGTTCTTC CASSLYRGNEQFF
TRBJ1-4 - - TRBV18 TGTGCCAGCTCACCACCAGGACACCCACTGTTTTTT CASSPPGHPLFF
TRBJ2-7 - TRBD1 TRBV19 TGTGCCAGTAGTATCATAAAGGACAGGGGCTACGAGCAGTACTTC CASSIIKDRGYEQYF
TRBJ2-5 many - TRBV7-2 TGTGCCAGCAGCTACGTAGGGGGGGAGCCCCCGGAGACCCAGTACTTC CASSYVGGEPPETQYF
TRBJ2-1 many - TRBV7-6 TGTGCCAGCAGCTTAAGGATAGCCACCAGCTCCTACAATGAGCAGTTCTTC CASSLRIATSSYNEQFF
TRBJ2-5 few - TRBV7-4 TGTGCCAGCAGTTTTGGCGGTGAAGAGACCCAGTACTTC CASSFGGEETQYF
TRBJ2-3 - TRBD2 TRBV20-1 TGCAGTGCTACTACTAGCGGGGTACGCACAGATACGCAGTATTTT CSATTSGVRTDTQYF
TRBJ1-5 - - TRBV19 TGTGCCAGTAGACCCGGGGACGAGGATCAGCCCCAGCATTTT CASRPGDEDQPQHF
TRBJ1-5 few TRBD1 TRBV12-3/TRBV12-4 TGTGCCAGCAGTTCCGGGACAGCCTTCAATCAGCCCCAGCATTTT CASSSGTAFNQPQHF
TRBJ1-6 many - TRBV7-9 TGTGCCAGCAGCCACCCTACTGGACAGTCCAATTCACCCCTCCACTTT CASSHPTGQSNSPLHF
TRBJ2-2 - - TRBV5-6 TGTGCCAGCAGCTTGGAAGGGATCATCACCGGGGAGCTGTTTTTT CASSLEGIITGELFF
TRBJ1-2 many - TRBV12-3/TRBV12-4 TGTGCCAGCAGATCCCTAGCTAACTATGGCTACACCTTC CASRSLANYGYTF
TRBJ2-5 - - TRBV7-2 TGTGCCAGCAGCCCGAGATGGGGGGACCAAGAGACCCAGTACTTC CASSPRWGDQETQYF
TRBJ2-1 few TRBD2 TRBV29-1 TGCAGCACCTCACTAGCGGGGGAGTACAATGAGCAGTTCTTC CSTSLAGEYNEQFF
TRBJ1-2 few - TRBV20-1 TGCAGTGCTAGAGGGACAGCGGATACGCGCTATGGCTACACCTTC CSARGTADTRYGYTF
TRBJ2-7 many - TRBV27 TGTGCCAGCTCGAGGGGGAGCTCCTACGAGCAGTACTTC CASSRGSSYEQYF
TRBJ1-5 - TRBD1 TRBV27 TGTGCCAGCAGTTTTGGACAGGACAATCAGCCCCAGCATTTT CASSFGQDNQPQHF
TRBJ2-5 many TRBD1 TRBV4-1 TGCGCCAGCAGCCCGATTGGACAGGCCTACCAAGAGACCCAGTACTTC CASSPIGQAYQETQYF
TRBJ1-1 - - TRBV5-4 TGTGCCAGCAGCTTTGCAACAACTGAAGCTTTCTTT CASSFATTEAFF
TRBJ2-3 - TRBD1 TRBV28 TGTGCCAGCAGTTTATGGACAGGGAGCACAGATACGCAGTATTTT CASSLWTGSTDTQYF
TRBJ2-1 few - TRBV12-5 TGTGCTAGTGGTTGGGACCAGCAATTCTACAATGAGCAGTTCTTC CASGWDQQFYNEQFF
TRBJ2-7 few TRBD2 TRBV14 TGTGCCAGCAGCCCCGCGGGACTAGCAGCCGAGCAGTACTTC CASSPAGLAAEQYF
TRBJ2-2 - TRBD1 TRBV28 TGTGCCAGCAGCCCACGGGACAGGGGGCTTACCGGGGAGCTGTTTTTT CASSPRDRGLTGELFF
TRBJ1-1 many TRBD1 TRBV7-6 TGTGCCAGCAGCTTACAGGGGGGCTACACTGAAGCTTTCTTT CASSLQGGYTEAFF
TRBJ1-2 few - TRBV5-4 TGTGCCAGCAGCTTCCTGGACAGTGTAAGAGGTGGCTACACCTTC CASSFLDSVRGGYTF
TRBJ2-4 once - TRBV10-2 TGCGCCAGCAGTGAGGGACGGCTGTTCCAAAACATTCAGTACTTC CASSEGRLFQNIQYF
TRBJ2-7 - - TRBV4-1 TGCGCCAGCAGCCAAGAGGTCTACGGTACCTACGAGCAGTACTTC CASSQEVYGTYEQYF
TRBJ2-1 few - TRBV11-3 TGTGCCAGCAGGGGGGAAGAAATGGAGCAGTTCTTC CASRGEEMEQFF
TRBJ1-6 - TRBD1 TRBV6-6 TGTGCCAGCAGCCCGGGACAGGAACGGTATAATTCACCCCTCCACTTT CASSPGQERYNSPLHF